These T cell receptor beta chains were read from a single sample in a study of immune evolution from preneoplasia to lung adenocarcinoma. The data were produced by immunoSEQ multiplex PCR, yet TCRdb's version contains in-frame clones alone and is incomplete. The sample includes about 11,000 clones, approximately 83% of them seen just once. Specimen: FFPE normal lung tissue adjacent to the tumor. All receptors come from a person between 55 and 70 years old with lung adenocarcinoma. Some clones in this sample may be carry-over from other donors' samples. CDR3s include the opening cysteine and the closing phenylalanine or tryptophan. Fields, in order: D gene, J gene, clone size, V gene, CDR3 DNA, CDR3 protein. D genes are given only for firm matches. Expanded clones get a size class; other rows say once, few or many, or leave the size out.

-,TRBJ2-2,-,TRBV2,TGTGCCAGCAATTGGGGAACCGGGGAGCTGTTTTTT,CASNWGTGELFF
TRBD2,TRBJ2-1,-,TRBV18,TGTGCCAGCTCGGAGGGACTAGCGGATTACAATGAGCAGTTCTTC,CASSEGLADYNEQFF
-,TRBJ2-7,-,TRBV5-8,TGTGCCAGCAGCCCTTTAAGGGTGCTCTACGAGCAGTACTTC,CASSPLRVLYEQYF
-,TRBJ1-2,-,TRBV2,TGTGCCAGCGTCCGTTCCTATGGCTACACCTTC,CASVRSYGYTF
-,TRBJ1-5,-,TRBV2,TGTGCCAGCAGTGCGGACTCCGGTCAGCCCCAGCATTTT,CASSADSGQPQHF
-,TRBJ2-5,-,TRBV5-4,TGTGCCAGCAGCATCATTTCCTTACAAGAGACCCAGTACTTC,CASSIISLQETQYF
-,TRBJ2-3,-,TRBV7-2,TGTGCCAGCAGCTTAAACGGGGGTCCCGATACGCAGTATTTT,CASSLNGGPDTQYF
-,TRBJ2-2,-,TRBV19,TGTGCCAGTAGTATGTTGGACACCGGGGAGCTGTTTTTT,CASSMLDTGELFF
-,TRBJ1-2,-,TRBV19,TGTGCCAGTAGTATAGATGGGCGGCTTAACTATGGCTACACCTTC,CASSIDGRLNYGYTF
-,TRBJ2-5,-,TRBV28,TGTGCCACCGGAGAGGGGGGACCTCAAGAGACCCAGTACTTC,CATGEGGPQETQYF
-,TRBJ1-2,-,TRBV6-5,TGTGCCAGCAATCCCACCCCTAACTATGGCTACACCTTC,CASNPTPNYGYTF
-,TRBJ2-1,-,TRBV30,TGTGCCTGGTGGGATCGAGGTGAGCAGTTCTTC,CAWWDRGEQFF
TRBD2,TRBJ2-6,-,TRBV6-6,TGTGCCAGCAGTGCCGGGGGGGCTGGTGGGGCCAACGTCCTGACTTTC,CASSAGGAGGANVLTF
-,TRBJ2-3,medium-sized,TRBV11-3,TGTGCCAGCCGCTACACAGATACGCAGTATTTT,CASRYTDTQYF
-,TRBJ1-5,-,TRBV6-1,TGTGCCAGCAGTAAGGAGGTTAGCAATCAGCCCCAGCATTTT,CASSKEVSNQPQHF
-,TRBJ2-1,-,TRBV9,TGTGCCAGCAGCGGCCCCTCGGGAGAGCAGTTCTTC,CASSGPSGEQFF
TRBD1,TRBJ1-2,once,TRBV7-9,TGTGCCAGCAGCCAGACAGGGCCCTATGGCTACACCTTC,CASSQTGPYGYTF
TRBD1,TRBJ1-3,-,TRBV27,TGTGCCAGCAGTCCTACCTCCGGGACAGCTGGAAACACCATATATTTT,CASSPTSGTAGNTIYF
-,TRBJ2-7,few,TRBV30,TGTGCCTGGGGGATTTCCTACGAGCAGTACTTC,CAWGISYEQYF
-,TRBJ1-5,few,TRBV10-2,TGCGCCAGCAGTGATTCCTTCAATCAGCCCCAGCATTTT,CASSDSFNQPQHF